One and the same sample provided the 14 T cell receptor beta chains below, sequenced in a study of cytomegalovirus exposure and HLA in healthy donors. 13 Jbeta primers and 60 Vbeta primers were used for the PCR. Clones were read by immunoSEQ multiplex PCR, and TCRdb kept only the in-frame ones, dropping some. The data hold about 120,000 clones, with about 81% observed a single time. The sample taken for sequencing was PBMCs. These receptors all stem from a man aged 35 to 55 in good health and CMV-seronegative.

The chain joins TRBV19 to TRBJ1-1; TRBD1 might be the D (6 bases). Per the germline V gene, CDR1 is LNHDA and CDR2 is SQIVND (reference sequence). The CDR3 length is 16 residues. V lost 7 bases to trimming and J lost 0 bases, with 18 bases between them. The CDR3 DNA sequence: TGTGCCAGTACCAAGGGGGGGGCAATCATGAACACTGAAGCTTTCTTT. This translates into CASTKGGAIMNTEAFF.

The chain couples TRBV30 to TRBJ2-5, with a weak D call TRBD2 (5 bases). Trimming stripped 4 bases from V and 5 bases from J, with 11 bases between. CDR3 length: 12 amino acids. CDR1 GTSNPN and CDR2 SVGIG come from the germline V gene (reference sequence). CDR3 DNA sequence: TGTGCCTGGAAAGGACCGGGGGAGACCCAGTACTTC. This translates into CAWKGPGETQYF.

The chain joins TRBV5-1 to TRBJ2-1; 8 bases fit TRBD2. V lost 3 bases and J lost 4; bases outside the gene matches: 15. From germline, CDR1 is SGHRS and CDR2 YFSETQ. This CDR3 contains 18 residues. In DNA, the CDR3 is TGCGCCAGCAGCTCCACTCCCCATAGCGGGACAATATACAATGAGCAGTTCTTC. Translating it yields CASSSTPHSGTIYNEQFF.

The chain recombines TRBV6-1 with TRBJ1-2, with D possibly TRBD1 on 5 matching bases. Looked up from germline, CDR1 is MNHNS and CDR2 is SASEGT. V gave up 3 bases and J gave up 2 bases, with 10 bases separating them. The CDR3 consists of 14 residues. CDR3: CASSDWTQNYGYTF. The DNA of the CDR3 is TGTGCCAGCAGTGACTGGACACAAAACTATGGCTACACCTTC.

This rearrangement joins TRBV14 to TRBJ2-5; 7 bases are a match to TRBD2. The junction had 12 bases not matched to a gene; V was cut back by 1 base and J by 4 bases. The germline V gene encodes CDR1 SGHDN and CDR2 FVKESK. The CDR3 covers 17 residues. The CDR3 loop reads CASSQGETSGARETQYF. The DNA of the CDR3 is TGTGCCAGCAGCCAAGGAGAGACCAGCGGGGCTAGAGAGACCCAGTACTTC.

This chain links TRBV5-6 with TRBJ2-6, with D possibly being TRBD1 (5 bases). Germline-derived CDR1 and CDR2 are SGHDT and YYEEEE. The CDR3 is 16 residues long. The V end was cut by 5 bases, the J end by 0 bases, with 12 bases between. The CDR3 DNA is TGTGCCAGCAGGCCCGGACATTTCTCTGGGGCCAACGTCCTGACTTTC. Amino acids: CASRPGHFSGANVLTF.

This rearrangement joins TRBV6-6 to TRBJ2-2, with 7 bases lining up with TRBD1. The CDR3 runs to 16 residues. Germline CDR1 reads MNHNY; CDR2 reads SVGAGI (reference sequence). With 5 bases clipped from V and 4 bases from J, the junction kept 10 bases outside the gene matches. CDR3 sequence reads: CASSNRQGPGTGELFF. CDR3 coding DNA: TGTGCCAGCAGTAACCGACAGGGCCCGGGCACCGGGGAGCTGTTTTTT.

The chain combines TRBV6-6 with TRBJ1-6, with 7 bases fitting TRBD1. Trimming at V came to 5 bases and at J to 9 bases, leaving 10 bases not matched to a gene. The CDR3 is 15 amino acids. The V gene's germline CDR1 is MNHNY and CDR2 SVGAGI (reference sequence). The CDR3 nucleotides are TGTGCCAGCAGTAGCTTGGGACAGAGAAGTTCACCCCTCCACTTT. It is translated as CASSSLGQRSSPLHF.

V and J are TRBV2 and TRBJ2-1; D possibly corresponds to TRBD2 (6 bases). The V gene's germline CDR1 is SNHLY and CDR2 FYNNEI. V lost 1 base and J lost 1, with 8 bases in between. This CDR3 spans 15 amino acids. In DNA, the CDR3 is TGTGCCAGCAGTGAAGTTAGCGGATCCTACAATGAGCAGTTCTTC. Translated: CASSEVSGSYNEQFF.

The chain uses TRBV9 and TRBJ2-7; no definite D call. Looked up from germline, CDR1 is SGDLS and CDR2 is YYNGEE. With 3 bases removed from V and 5 bases from J, the gap between germline ends came to 12 bases. This CDR3 has 13 amino acids. CDR3: CASSAPRPHEQYF. CDR3 coding DNA: TGTGCCAGCAGCGCCCCCCGTCCCCACGAGCAGTACTTC. The variable domain in full, with the rest retrieved from reference TRBV9 and TRBJ2-7, is DSGVTQTPKHLITATGQRVTLRCSPRSGDLSVYWYQQSLDQGLQFLIQYYNGEERAKGNILERFSAQQFPDLHSELNLSSLELGDSALYFCASSAPRPHEQYFGPGTRLTVT.

In the case of this clone: Within the sample, other DNA sequences also encode this same CDR3. The chain carries TRBV6-5 and TRBJ1-5, with 10 bases that match TRBD1. Germline V gene sequence: CDR1 MNHEY, CDR2 SVGAGI. This CDR3 has 14 residues. After removal of 6 bases from V and 4 bases from J, the junction contained 3 bases not matched to a gene. The CDR3 region has the DNA TGTGCCAGCAGCCGGGACAGGGGAAATCAGCCCCAGCATTTT. The encoded protein is CASSRDRGNQPQHF.

V gene TRBV7-2 combines with J gene TRBJ1-3; D uncertain. Germline CDR1 and CDR2: SGHTA and FQGNSA. The V end lost 4 bases, the J end lost 0 bases, and 13 bases lay between the germline ends. CDR3 length equals 16 residues. The DNA of the CDR3 is TGTGCCAGCAGCTCTCTCCAGGATATCTCTGGAAACACCATATATTTT. Its protein is CASSSLQDISGNTIYF.

The rearrangement uses TRBV6-5 and TRBJ2-1; TRBD2 matches 9 bases. Germline V lookup: CDR1 MNHEY, CDR2 SVGAGI. The CDR3 has 15 residues. The ends lost 2 bases at V and 8 bases at J; junction bases unmatched: 7. The CDR3 is CASSYVAGGSYEQFF. The CDR3 DNA sequence: TGTGCCAGCAGTTACGTGGCGGGAGGGAGCTATGAGCAGTTCTTC.

The sample holds a few counts of this clone. This chain joins TRBV9 and TRBJ2-7; 8 positions match TRBD1. The V and J ends lost 0 bases and 6 bases, in that order; junction bases with no gene match: 5. Germline lookup yields CDR1 SGDLS and CDR2 YYNGEE. This CDR3 region has 14 residues. The CDR3 DNA is TGTGCCAGCAGCGTAGCCCAGGGGGCCAGCGAGCAGTACTTC. Encoded protein: CASSVAQGASEQYF.